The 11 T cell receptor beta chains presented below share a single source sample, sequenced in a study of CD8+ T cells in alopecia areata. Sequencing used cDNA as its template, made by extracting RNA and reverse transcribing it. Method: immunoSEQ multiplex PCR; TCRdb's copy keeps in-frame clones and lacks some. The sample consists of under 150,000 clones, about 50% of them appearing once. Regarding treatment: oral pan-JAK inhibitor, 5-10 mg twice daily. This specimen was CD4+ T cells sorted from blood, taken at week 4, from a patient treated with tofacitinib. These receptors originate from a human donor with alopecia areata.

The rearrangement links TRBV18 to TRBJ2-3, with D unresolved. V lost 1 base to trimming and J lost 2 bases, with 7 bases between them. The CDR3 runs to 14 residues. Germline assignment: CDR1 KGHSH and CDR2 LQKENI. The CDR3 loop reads CASSPQSVTDTQYF. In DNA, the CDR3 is TGTGCCAGCTCACCACAGAGCGTCACAGATACGCAGTATTTT.

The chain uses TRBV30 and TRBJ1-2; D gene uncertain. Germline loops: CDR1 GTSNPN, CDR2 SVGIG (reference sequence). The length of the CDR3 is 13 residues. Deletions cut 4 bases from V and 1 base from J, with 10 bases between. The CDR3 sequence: CAWNEEVNYGYTF. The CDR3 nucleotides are TGTGCCTGGAACGAGGAGGTTAACTATGGCTACACCTTC.

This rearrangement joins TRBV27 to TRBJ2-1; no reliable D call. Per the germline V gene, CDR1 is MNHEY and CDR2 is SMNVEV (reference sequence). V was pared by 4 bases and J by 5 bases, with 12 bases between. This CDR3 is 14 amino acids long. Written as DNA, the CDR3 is TGTGCCAGCAGTTCCCGGCAGCTCAACAATGAGCAGTTCTTC. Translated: CASSSRQLNNEQFF.

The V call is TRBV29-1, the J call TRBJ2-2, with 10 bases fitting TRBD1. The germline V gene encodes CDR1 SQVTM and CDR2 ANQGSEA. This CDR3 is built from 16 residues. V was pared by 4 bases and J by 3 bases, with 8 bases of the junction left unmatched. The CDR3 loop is CSVGWGQGPYTGELFF. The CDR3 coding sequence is TGCAGCGTTGGGTGGGGACAGGGGCCTTACACCGGGGAGCTGTTTTTT.

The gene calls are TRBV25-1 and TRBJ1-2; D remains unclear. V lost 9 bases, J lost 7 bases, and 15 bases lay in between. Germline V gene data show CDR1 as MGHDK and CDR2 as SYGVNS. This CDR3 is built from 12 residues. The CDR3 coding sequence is TGTGCCAGAACCTCGGGTTTGGGTGGCTACACCTTC. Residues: CARTSGLGGYTF.

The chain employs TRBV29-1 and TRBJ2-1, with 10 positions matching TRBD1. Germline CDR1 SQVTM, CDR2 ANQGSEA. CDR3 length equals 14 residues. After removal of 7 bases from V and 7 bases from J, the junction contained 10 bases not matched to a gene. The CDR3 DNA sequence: TGCAGCGCTGCAGACAGGGGGCGATTTAATGAGCAGTTCTTC. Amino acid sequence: CSAADRGRFNEQFF.

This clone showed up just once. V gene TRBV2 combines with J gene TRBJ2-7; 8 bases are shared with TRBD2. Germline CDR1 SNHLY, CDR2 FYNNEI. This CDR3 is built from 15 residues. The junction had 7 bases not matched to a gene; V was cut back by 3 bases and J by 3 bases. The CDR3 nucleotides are TGTGCCAGCAGTGAGGAGCTAGCGGGCGTCTACGAGCAGTACTTC. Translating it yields CASSEELAGVYEQYF.

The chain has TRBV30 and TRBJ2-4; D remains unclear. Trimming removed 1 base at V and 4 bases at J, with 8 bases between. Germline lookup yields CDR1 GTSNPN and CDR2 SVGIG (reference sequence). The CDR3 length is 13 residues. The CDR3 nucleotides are TGTGCCTGGAGTGCCCTCCTTAAAAACATTCAGTACTTC. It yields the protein CAWSALLKNIQYF. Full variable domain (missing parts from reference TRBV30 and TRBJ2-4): SQTIHQWPATLVQPVGSPLSLECTVEGTSNPNLYWYRQAAGRGLQLLFYSVGIGQISSEVPQNLSASRPQDRQFILSSKKLLLSDSGFYLCAWSALLKNIQYFGAGTRLSVL.

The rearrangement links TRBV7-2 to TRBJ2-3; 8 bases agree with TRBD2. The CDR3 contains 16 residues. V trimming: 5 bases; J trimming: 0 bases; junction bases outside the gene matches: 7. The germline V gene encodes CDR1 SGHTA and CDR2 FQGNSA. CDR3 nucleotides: TGTGCCAGCAGCCCCTGGGCTAGCGGGAGCACAGATACGCAGTATTTT. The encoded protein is CASSPWASGSTDTQYF.

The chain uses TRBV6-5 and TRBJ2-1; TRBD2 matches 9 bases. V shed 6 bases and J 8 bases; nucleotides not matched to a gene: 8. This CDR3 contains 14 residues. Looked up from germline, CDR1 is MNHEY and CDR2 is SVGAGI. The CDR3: CASSLLAGRDEQFF. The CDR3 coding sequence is TGTGCCAGCAGCCTCCTAGCGGGAAGGGATGAGCAGTTCTTC.

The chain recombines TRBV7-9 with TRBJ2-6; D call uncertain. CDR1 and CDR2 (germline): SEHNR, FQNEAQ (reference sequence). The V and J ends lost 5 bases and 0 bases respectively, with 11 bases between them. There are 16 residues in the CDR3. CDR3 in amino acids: CASSPHVFSGANVLTF. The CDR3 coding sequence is TGTGCCAGCAGCCCCCACGTGTTCTCTGGGGCCAACGTCCTGACTTTC.